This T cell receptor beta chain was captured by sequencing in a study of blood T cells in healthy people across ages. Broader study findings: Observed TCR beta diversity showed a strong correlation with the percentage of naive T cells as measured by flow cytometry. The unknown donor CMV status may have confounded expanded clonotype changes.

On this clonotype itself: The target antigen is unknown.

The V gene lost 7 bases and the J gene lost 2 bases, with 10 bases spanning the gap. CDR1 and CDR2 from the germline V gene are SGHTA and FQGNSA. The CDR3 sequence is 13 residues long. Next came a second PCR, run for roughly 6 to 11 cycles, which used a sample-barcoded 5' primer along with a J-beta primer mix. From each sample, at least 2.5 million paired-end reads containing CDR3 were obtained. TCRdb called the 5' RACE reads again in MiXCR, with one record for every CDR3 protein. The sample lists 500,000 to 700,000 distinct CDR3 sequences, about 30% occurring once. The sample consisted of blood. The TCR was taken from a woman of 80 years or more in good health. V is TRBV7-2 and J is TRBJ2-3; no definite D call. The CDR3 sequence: CASTTRTTDTQYF. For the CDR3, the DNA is TGTGCCAGCACGACGAGGACCACAGATACGCAGTATTTT.